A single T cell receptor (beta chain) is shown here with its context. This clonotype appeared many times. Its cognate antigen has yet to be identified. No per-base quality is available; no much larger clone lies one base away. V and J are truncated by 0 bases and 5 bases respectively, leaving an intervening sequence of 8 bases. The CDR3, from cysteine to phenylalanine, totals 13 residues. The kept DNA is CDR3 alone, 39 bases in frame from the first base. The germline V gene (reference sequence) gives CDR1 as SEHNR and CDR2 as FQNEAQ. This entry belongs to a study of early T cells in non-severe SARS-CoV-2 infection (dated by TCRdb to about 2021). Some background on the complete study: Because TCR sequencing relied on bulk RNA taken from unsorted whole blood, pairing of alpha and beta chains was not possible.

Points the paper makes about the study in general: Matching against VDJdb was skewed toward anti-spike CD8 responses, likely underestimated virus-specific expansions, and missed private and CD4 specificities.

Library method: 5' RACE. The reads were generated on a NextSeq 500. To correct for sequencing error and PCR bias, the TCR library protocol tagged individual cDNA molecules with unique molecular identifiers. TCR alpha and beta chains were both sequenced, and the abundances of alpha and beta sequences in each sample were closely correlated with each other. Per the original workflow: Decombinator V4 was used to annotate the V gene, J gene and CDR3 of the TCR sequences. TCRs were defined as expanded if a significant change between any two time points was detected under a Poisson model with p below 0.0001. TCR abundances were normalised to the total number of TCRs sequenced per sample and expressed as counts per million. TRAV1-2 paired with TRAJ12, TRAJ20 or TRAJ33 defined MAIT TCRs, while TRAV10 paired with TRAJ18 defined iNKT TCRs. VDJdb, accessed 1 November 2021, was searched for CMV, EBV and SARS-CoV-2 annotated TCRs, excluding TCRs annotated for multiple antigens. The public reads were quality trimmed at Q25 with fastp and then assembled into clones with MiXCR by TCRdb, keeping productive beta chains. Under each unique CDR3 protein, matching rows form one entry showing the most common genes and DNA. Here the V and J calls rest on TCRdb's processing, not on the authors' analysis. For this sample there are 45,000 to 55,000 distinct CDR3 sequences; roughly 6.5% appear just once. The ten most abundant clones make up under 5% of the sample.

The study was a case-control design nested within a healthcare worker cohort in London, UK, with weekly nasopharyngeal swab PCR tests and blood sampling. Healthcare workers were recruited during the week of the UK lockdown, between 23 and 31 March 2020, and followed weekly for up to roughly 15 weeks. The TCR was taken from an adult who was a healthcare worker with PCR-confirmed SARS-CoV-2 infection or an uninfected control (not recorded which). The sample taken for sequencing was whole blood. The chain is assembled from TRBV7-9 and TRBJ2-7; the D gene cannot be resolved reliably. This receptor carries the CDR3 CASSLARHDEQYF. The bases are TGTGCCAGCAGCTTAGCTAGACACGACGAGCAGTACTTC.